This TCR beta chain was identified during a study of neurological immune-mediated disorders. Study observations and caveats: When the repertoires were grouped phylogenetically, those of 18 of the 34 multiple sclerosis patients came together in a single cluster of related CDR3 sequences, which points to a possible repertoire-level signature. Neither clinical nor MRI features were found to be associated with the multiple sclerosis repertoire cluster. HTLV-1-associated myelopathy had the most TCR clonal expansion, while multiple sclerosis had the least, a level that fell below healthy controls.

Germline V gives CDR1 SQVTM, CDR2 ANQGSEA. The CDR3 length is 16 residues. V shed 4 bases and J 1 base; nucleotides not matched to a gene: 9. Every sequencing run generated in excess of 180 million TCR-beta sequences. These sequences covered 15-18 subjects. Using its own MiXCR run on the 5' RACE reads, TCRdb lists one record per CDR3 protein. This sample has roughly 89,000 distinct CDR3 sequences, with 2.6% found just once. In its sample, this clonotype was seen many times. Its antigen is unidentified. This chain links TRBV29-1 with TRBJ1-1; 10 bases match TRBD1. Sequences were obtained from PBMCs. The source of this sequence is a woman in her twenties or thirties with multiple sclerosis. The CDR3 is CSVGKDRGRRNTEAFF. In DNA, the CDR3 is TGCAGCGTTGGAAAAGACAGGGGGCGTCGGAACACTGAAGCTTTCTTT.